A selection of T cell receptor beta chains follows, all from one sample in a study of shared clonotypes between healthy human individuals. Sequencing used immunoSEQ multiplex PCR; TCRdb keeps in-frame clones, though not all of them. The sample lists some 2 million clones, about 95% seen once, with approximately 1.2% in the top ten. The sequencing sample was made of naive CD8+ T cells sorted from blood. The source of these receptors is a young man in good health. Each CDR3 is given with its conserved first and last residue.

CDR3aa: CASSLSPLETQYF
j_gene: TRBJ2-5
v_gene: TRBV11-2

CDR3aa: CASSYSGQVAQYF
j_gene: TRBJ2-7
v_gene: TRBV6-5

CDR3aa: CASSEAGVGQYF
j_gene: TRBJ2-7
v_gene: TRBV6-1

CDR3aa: CASSDLTGGPEELFF
j_gene: TRBJ2-2
v_gene: TRBV6-1

CDR3aa: CASSVGHRDETQYF
j_gene: TRBJ2-5
v_gene: TRBV9

CDR3aa: CASSYSLDRGSTEAFF
j_gene: TRBJ1-1
v_gene: TRBV6-6

CDR3aa: CASSRGPGAANYGYTF
j_gene: TRBJ1-2
v_gene: TRBV27

CDR3aa: CASGVGQGAHYEQYF
j_gene: TRBJ2-7
v_gene: TRBV19

CDR3aa: CASSLGTGYEQYF
j_gene: TRBJ2-7
v_gene: TRBV7-9

CDR3aa: CASSAGASYGYTF
j_gene: TRBJ1-2
v_gene: TRBV27

CDR3aa: CASSVWGDLAGANVLTF
j_gene: TRBJ2-6
v_gene: TRBV4-1

CDR3aa: CASSPWTGGHYEQYF
j_gene: TRBJ2-7
v_gene: TRBV27

CDR3aa: CASSFYQFPDTQYF
j_gene: TRBJ2-3
v_gene: TRBV11-1

CDR3aa: CASSFLGTGELFF
j_gene: TRBJ2-2
v_gene: TRBV5-4

CDR3aa: CASSPSGSNQPQHF
j_gene: TRBJ1-5
v_gene: TRBV27

CDR3aa: CASSKDRRGQETQYF
j_gene: TRBJ2-5
v_gene: TRBV21-1

CDR3aa: CASSTPFIPGTSNSGNTIYF
j_gene: TRBJ1-3
v_gene: TRBV9

CDR3aa: CASSQERGGGYEQYF
j_gene: TRBJ2-7
v_gene: TRBV4-1

CDR3aa: CASSYSQGEAFF
j_gene: TRBJ1-1
v_gene: TRBV6-6

CDR3aa: CASREAGSNQPQHF
j_gene: TRBJ1-5
v_gene: TRBV6-5

CDR3aa: CASSQGSSNYGYTF
j_gene: TRBJ1-2
v_gene: TRBV27

CDR3aa: CASSPGRAFYEQYF
j_gene: TRBJ2-7
v_gene: TRBV27

CDR3aa: CASSQEGTGLDEQYF
j_gene: TRBJ2-7
v_gene: TRBV4-1

CDR3aa: CASTRREISYEQYF
j_gene: TRBJ2-7
v_gene: TRBV6-4

CDR3aa: CASSEVSGFSYEQYF
j_gene: TRBJ2-7
v_gene: TRBV6-1

CDR3aa: CASSLGGQPQHF
j_gene: TRBJ1-5
v_gene: TRBV7-9

CDR3aa: CSVQGTRLGNTIYF
j_gene: TRBJ1-3
v_gene: TRBV29-1

CDR3aa: CASSRLGVYTEAFF
j_gene: TRBJ1-1
v_gene: TRBV28

CDR3aa: CASSSGQGDTIYF
j_gene: TRBJ1-3
v_gene: TRBV11-3

CDR3aa: CASTDWADTQYF
j_gene: TRBJ2-3
v_gene: TRBV19

CDR3aa: CASTLGGAAYNSPLHF
j_gene: TRBJ1-6
v_gene: TRBV27

CDR3aa: CAWSIGAMETQYF
j_gene: TRBJ2-5
v_gene: TRBV30

CDR3aa: CASSQATGLLETQYF
j_gene: TRBJ2-5
v_gene: TRBV5-4

CDR3aa: CASSSSGTGDLKGVYEQYF
j_gene: TRBJ2-7
v_gene: TRBV13

CDR3aa: CSVWEGPYEQYF
j_gene: TRBJ2-7
v_gene: TRBV29-1

CDR3aa: CASQAGSSYNEQFF
j_gene: TRBJ2-1
v_gene: TRBV6-5

CDR3aa: CASSQAPRGADTQYF
j_gene: TRBJ2-3
v_gene: TRBV4-3

CDR3aa: CASSLRTGSGNTIYF
j_gene: TRBJ1-3
v_gene: TRBV5-6

CDR3aa: CASSQDTGSGNTIYF
j_gene: TRBJ1-3
v_gene: TRBV4-1

CDR3aa: CAWEGDQLYGYTF
j_gene: TRBJ1-2
v_gene: TRBV30

CDR3aa: CASSFSLNSYEQYF
j_gene: TRBJ2-7
v_gene: TRBV7-9

CDR3aa: CASSVVDLDRGLDSSGNTIYF
j_gene: TRBJ1-3
v_gene: TRBV9

CDR3aa: CASSLPGDRGRYEQYF
j_gene: TRBJ2-7
v_gene: TRBV28

CDR3aa: CASSHGMGTEAFF
j_gene: TRBJ1-1
v_gene: TRBV4-3

CDR3aa: CASSNDAGRNTEAFF
j_gene: TRBJ1-1
v_gene: TRBV6-5

CDR3aa: CASSLEGGRNTEAFF
j_gene: TRBJ1-1
v_gene: TRBV5-6

CDR3aa: CASSSGAEGGGTDTQYF
j_gene: TRBJ2-3
v_gene: TRBV7-9

CDR3aa: CACDRGGTGELFF
j_gene: TRBJ2-2
v_gene: TRBV19